The 7 T cell receptor delta chains below all came from one sample that was sequenced in a study of gammadelta T cells in human blood. TCRdb re-called the RT-PCR reads through CATT. Among over 150 delta-chain clones listed, about 34% were seen once. Input material: Vgamma9Vdelta2 gamma-delta T cells from cord blood. Receptors were obtained from a newborn.

Worth noting for this clone: With a far larger clone one base away, a read error is the likely cause. At the DNA level, this CDR3 is encoded by other sequences in the same sample as well. The V and J genes are TRDV2 and TRDJ2, with 13 bases identical to TRDD3. The J gene comes from matching the DNA to germline here; TCRdb lacks it. V dropped 4 bases and J dropped 1; count of bases not matched to a gene: 5. Germline lookup yields CDR1 GEAIGNYY and CDR2 EKD. The CDR3 extends over 17 amino acids. The CDR3 DNA follows: TGTGCCTGTGATGTACTGGGGGATACGCTTTTGACAGCACAACTCTTCTTT. Protein product: CACDVLGDTLLTAQLFF.

The gene calls are TRDV3 and TRDJ1; 9 bases fit TRDD3. The J gene is absent in TCRdb and was assigned here via DNA matching to germline. The ends lost 0 bases at V and 1 base at J; junction bases unmatched: 36. CDR3 size: 25 residues. Germline assignment: CDR1 TVYSNPD and CDR2 GDNSRS (reference sequence). The CDR3 is CAFSLPSILLRVLGEDAPGTDKLIF. CDR3 DNA sequence: TGTGCCTTTAGCCTTCCTTCCATACTACTCCGGGTACTGGGGGAAGACGCCCCGGGCACCGATAAACTCATCTTT.

In the case of this clone: A far larger clone is a single base away, which makes a read error likely. The chain recombines TRDV2 with TRDJ1; the D gene is possibly TRDD3 (6 bases). The germline V gene encodes CDR1 GEAIGNYY and CDR2 EKD. V was clipped by 3 bases and J by 1 base, with 11 bases between them. The CDR3 is made up of 14 amino acids. The chain's CDR3 is CACDEIGGTDKLIF. In DNA, the CDR3 is TGTGCCTGTGACGAGATTGGGGGCACCGATAAACTCATCTTT.

This clone was observed a few times. This DNA translates differently at residue 10 from the TCRdb protein, which is that of a much larger clone; a read error is likely, and the protein shown is the DNA's own translation. The chain links TRDV2 to TRDJ3, with D maybe TRDD3 (6 bases). The germline V and J ends were trimmed by 0 bases and 3 bases, with 17 bases remaining between them. Germline V lookup: CDR1 GEAIGNYY, CDR2 EKD. This CDR3 contains 19 residues. The CDR3 region has the DNA TGTGCCTGTGACACCGTTGGTGGGGGCTGGGTCTGGGACACCCGACAGATGTTTTTC. Protein product: CACDTVGGGWVWDTRQMFF.

On this clone: TCRdb records a much larger clone's protein for this DNA, with a difference at residue 9 that likely arises from a read error; the protein given is the translation of the DNA. The chain couples TRDV2 to TRDJ1; 8 nucleotides line up with TRDD3. TCRdb carries no J gene annotation; the J gene was assigned here by matching the DNA with germline. CDR3 length equals 16 residues. V gave up 3 bases and J gave up 0 bases; unmatched junction bases: 8. The germline V gene has CDR1 GEAIGNYY and CDR2 EKD. The CDR3 reads CACDVLGARYTDKLIF. CDR3 coding DNA: TGTGCCTGTGACGTACTGGGGGCCCGGTACACCGATAAACTCATCTTT.

A remark on this clone: A read error is likely here: a far larger clone is one base away. At the DNA level, this CDR3 is encoded by other sequences in the same sample as well. V and J are TRDV2 and TRDJ1, with 12 bases fitting TRDD3. The J gene comes from matching the DNA to germline here; TCRdb lacks it. The CDR3 runs 22 residues. V dropped 1 base and J dropped 2; count of bases not matched to a gene: 22. Germline-derived CDR1 and CDR2 are GEAIGNYY and EKD. In DNA form, the CDR3 reads TGTGCCTGTGACACTAGCCGGCATCGACAACTTCTGGGGGATACGGGGACCGATAAACTCATCTTT. It translates to CACDTSRHRQLLGDTGTDKLIF.

This clone appeared a few times. The translation of this DNA and the TCRdb protein of a much larger clone differ at residue 11, probably owing to a read error; the protein shown here is translated from the DNA. The V and J genes are TRDV2 and TRDJ1, with 8 nucleotides matching TRDD3. No J gene is reported in TCRdb; it was inferred here by comparing the DNA with germline. Germline V CDR1 and CDR2: GEAIGNYY, EKD. CDR3 size: 15 residues. The CDR3 reads CACDILGVHTNKLIF. CDR3 nucleotide sequence: TGTGCCTGTGACATACTGGGGGTTCACACCAATAAACTCATCTTT.